Listed here are 5 T cell receptor beta chains from one sample, sequenced in a study of Ad26.COV2.S vaccination and SARS-CoV-2 variants. Indicated treatment: around 19 received Ad26.COV2.S at low or high dose, single or two shots; roughly 5 received placebo; per-sample allocation not given. All samples were drawn on day 63, counting from the first vaccine or placebo injection. Generated by immunoSEQ multiplex PCR, the TCRdb table keeps only in-frame clones and is missing some. The sample shows a few hundred thousand clones, 90% of them seen only once. The sequencing used peripheral blood, collected in a trial of Ad26.COV2.S vaccine versus placebo. The receptors were sampled from a person aged 18-60 years who received the Ad26.COV2.S COVID-19 vaccine or a placebo.

As regards this clone: The same CDR3 also results from other DNA sequences found in this sample. This chain connects TRBV25-1 to TRBJ2-5, with 7 nucleotides matching TRBD2. Trimming cost V 3 bases and J 4 bases; bases outside gene matches: 5. The CDR3 totals 14 residues. The germline CDR1 and CDR2 sequences are MGHDK and SYGVNS. The CDR3 DNA sequence: TGTGCCAGCAGTGAGGGGGGGGTTGGAGAGACCCAGTACTTC. Protein sequence: CASSEGGVGETQYF.

This chain joins TRBV7-2 and TRBJ2-3, with 10 bases identical to TRBD1. Trimming cost V 3 bases and J 6 bases; bases outside gene matches: 6. The CDR3 loop spans 15 amino acids. The germline V gene has CDR1 SGHTA and CDR2 FQGNSA. The CDR3 DNA reads TGTGCCAGCAGCTTTTGGACAGGGGGACGGGATACGCAGTATTTT. This translates into CASSFWTGGRDTQYF.

The table lists this clone with a count of one. The chain recombines TRBV20-1 with TRBJ1-1; 8 bases are shared with TRBD1. The CDR3 extends over 11 amino acids. Germline assignment: CDR1 DFQATT and CDR2 SNEGSKA (reference sequence). After removal of 6 bases from V and 11 bases from J, the junction contained 8 bases not matched to a gene. The CDR3 region is CSAQGGLRAFF. CDR3 DNA: TGCAGTGCACAGGGGGGCCTCCGTGCTTTCTTT.

The chain is built from TRBV4-3 and TRBJ2-3; D is undetermined. Per the germline V gene, CDR1 is LGHNA and CDR2 is YSLEER. The CDR3 totals 13 residues. Trimming took 3 bases from V and 4 from J, leaving 8 bases between them. CDR3 sequence: CASSHTSPDTQYF. In nucleotides, the CDR3 is TGCGCCAGCAGCCACACGAGCCCAGATACGCAGTATTTT.

The V gene is TRBV11-2, the J gene TRBJ2-7, with a possible D match to TRBD1 (5 bases). Germline V gives CDR1 SGHAT, CDR2 FQNNGV. Deletions cut 2 bases from V and 5 bases from J, with 13 bases between. CDR3 length: 14 residues. CDR3 DNA sequence: TGTGCCAGCAGCTTAATTTCAGGGCCCCACGAGCAGTACGTC. This codes for CASSLISGPHEQYV.